This is a list of T cell receptor beta chains from one sample in a study of CD8+ T cells in alopecia areata. Assay: immunoSEQ multiplex PCR; the TCRdb copy retains only in-frame clones and omits some. The repertoire holds 87,000 or so clones, with just over 70% as singletons. The specimen comprised CD8+ T cells sorted from blood, sampled at week 44, from a patient treated with tofacitinib. Source of these receptors: a human donor with alopecia areata. Both conserved end residues are part of each CDR3. D genes are given only for firm matches. Not all rows give a size; the values are once, few, many and, for expanded clones, a class.

j_gene: TRBJ2-3
d_gene: -
abundance: -
v_gene: TRBV12-5
CDR3nt: TGTGCTAGTGGTTTGCGGGCGGGCACAGATACGCAGTATTTT
CDR3aa: CASGLRAGTDTQYF

j_gene: TRBJ2-3
d_gene: TRBD2
abundance: -
v_gene: TRBV7-6
CDR3nt: TGTGCCAGCAGCCCCGCCAGCGGGGGAGCCTTACGTATTGCAGATACGCAGTATTTT
CDR3aa: CASSPASGGALRIADTQYF

j_gene: TRBJ2-1
d_gene: TRBD2
abundance: few
v_gene: TRBV29-1
CDR3nt: TGCAGCGTCCAGACTAGCGGGGGCCTCGACAATGAGCAGTTCTTC
CDR3aa: CSVQTSGGLDNEQFF

j_gene: TRBJ1-5
d_gene: -
abundance: -
v_gene: TRBV29-1
CDR3nt: TGCAGCGCCGAGGGTCTGGGAGGACAGCCCCAGCATTTT
CDR3aa: CSAEGLGGQPQHF

j_gene: TRBJ2-7
d_gene: TRBD2
abundance: few
v_gene: TRBV30
CDR3nt: TGTGCCTGGAGTTTAGGCGGGGGAGGCTCCTACGAGCAGTACTTC
CDR3aa: CAWSLGGGGSYEQYF

j_gene: TRBJ1-1
d_gene: TRBD1
abundance: -
v_gene: TRBV19
CDR3nt: TGTGCCAGTAGTATCCAAGACAGGGGGATTATGAACACTGAAGCTTTCTTT
CDR3aa: CASSIQDRGIMNTEAFF

j_gene: TRBJ1-2
d_gene: -
abundance: -
v_gene: TRBV27
CDR3nt: TGTGCCAGCAGTCCACAGGCCCTGGCTGGCTACACCTTC
CDR3aa: CASSPQALAGYTF

j_gene: TRBJ1-1
d_gene: -
abundance: -
v_gene: TRBV4-3
CDR3nt: TGCGCCAGCAGCCATACGGATTACACTGAAGCTTTCTTT
CDR3aa: CASSHTDYTEAFF

j_gene: TRBJ1-2
d_gene: -
abundance: -
v_gene: TRBV9
CDR3nt: TGTGCCAGCAGCGTAGGAGACGGACCGAGCTATGGCTACACCTTC
CDR3aa: CASSVGDGPSYGYTF

j_gene: TRBJ2-2
d_gene: -
abundance: many
v_gene: TRBV5-1
CDR3nt: TGCGCCAGCAGCTTTCCACTAGGCCAGAACACCGGGGAGCTGTTTTTT
CDR3aa: CASSFPLGQNTGELFF